Listed here are 31 T cell receptor beta chains from one sample, sequenced in a study of cytomegalovirus exposure and HLA in healthy donors. Researchers ran the PCR with 60 Vbeta and 13 Jbeta primers. TCRdb's table, derived via immunoSEQ multiplex PCR, lists solely in-frame clones and lacks some. The table counts about 160,000 clones; roughly 1.6% lies in the top ten. Sequences were obtained from PBMCs. These receptors were taken from a woman in her fifties or sixties in good health and CMV-seronegative.

The chain employs TRBV28 and TRBJ2-7; possible D gene TRBD1, 6 bases. V was clipped by 2 bases and J by 3 bases, with 8 bases between them. This CDR3 has 13 amino acids. Germline CDR1 and CDR2: MDHEN and SYDVKM. CDR3 in DNA: TGTGCCAGCAGTTTACTAGGGGGCTACGAGCAGTACTTC. Protein sequence: CASSLLGGYEQYF.

V is TRBV4-3 and J is TRBJ1-5; a weak D match, TRBD1 (5 bases). CDR1 and CDR2 from the germline V gene are LGHNA and YSLEER. Trimming removed 0 bases at V and 4 bases at J, with 16 bases between. This CDR3 is 17 amino acids long. CDR3 loop: CASSQDLGGAGNQPQHF. The DNA of the CDR3 is TGCGCCAGCAGCCAAGATTTAGGAGGGGCTGGGAATCAGCCCCAGCATTTT.

J is TRBJ1-4 and V is TRBV5-1; D remains ambiguous. V was clipped by 0 bases and J by 2 bases, with 5 bases between them. Looked up from germline, CDR1 is SGHRS and CDR2 is YFSETQ. The CDR3 runs 14 residues. In nucleotides, the CDR3 is TGCGCCAGCAGCTTGGGGCAGACTAATGAAAAACTGTTTTTT. Its protein is CASSLGQTNEKLFF. The full variable domain, its missing parts supplied by reference TRBV5-1 and TRBJ1-4, is KAGVTQTPRYLIKTRGQQVTLSCSPISGHRSVSWYQQTPGQGLQFLFEYFSETQRNKGNFPGRFSGRQFSNSRSEMNVSTLELGDSALYLCASSLGQTNEKLFFGSGTQLSVL.

CDR3 protein: CASSPPSGRAQETQYF. DNA of the CDR3: TGTGCCAGCTCACCACCGAGCGGGAGGGCCCAAGAGACCCAGTACTTC. V and J are TRBV18 and TRBJ2-5, with 10 bases that match TRBD2. The length of the CDR3 is 16 residues. Germline-derived CDR1 and CDR2 are KGHSH and LQKENI. V was pared by 0 bases and J by 1 base, with 2 bases of the junction left unmatched.

The V gene is TRBV4-1, the J gene TRBJ1-2, with D unclear. Per the germline V gene, CDR1 is MGHRA and CDR2 is YSYEKL. Trimming left V 0 bases short and J 2 bases short, with 13 bases between. This CDR3 comprises 16 residues. The CDR3 is CASSQDRAEVNYGYTF. The CDR3 coding sequence is TGCGCCAGCAGCCAAGATCGGGCGGAGGTGAACTATGGCTACACCTTC.

V gene TRBV7-9 combines with J gene TRBJ2-5; D is ambiguous. This CDR3 has 13 amino acids. Germline CDR1 is SEHNR and CDR2 is FQNEAQ (reference sequence). Trimming cost V 5 bases and J 2 bases, with 9 bases left between them. CDR3 nucleotide sequence: TGTGCCAGCAGCCAGGCTGGACAAGAGACCCAGTACTTC. Its protein product is CASSQAGQETQYF.

The CDR3 DNA follows: TGTGCCAGCAACAGGGGGCAGAACACCGGGGAGCTGTTTTTT. Translated: CASNRGQNTGELFF. The chain employs TRBV2 and TRBJ2-2; 9 bases line up with TRBD1. J lost 1 base, V lost 7 bases, and 1 base had no gene match. The CDR3 length is 14 residues. The V gene's germline CDR1 is SNHLY and CDR2 FYNNEI.

The chain recombines TRBV5-1 with TRBJ2-5, with 9 bases that match TRBD2. The J segment lost 4 bases and the V segment lost 0 bases, leaving 1 base of the junction unmatched. Germline CDR1 SGHRS, CDR2 YFSETQ. CDR3 length: 14 amino acids. The DNA of the CDR3 is TGCGCCAGCAGCTTGGGACTAGCGGTAGAGACCCAGTACTTC. Residues: CASSLGLAVETQYF.

This chain links TRBV5-1 with TRBJ2-7; TRBD2 matches 8 bases. This CDR3 is 14 amino acids long. CDR1 is SGHRS and CDR2 is YFSETQ in the germline V gene. V lost 4 bases to trimming and J lost 4 bases; unmatched junction nucleotides: 7. In DNA form, the CDR3 reads TGCGCCAGCAGCAGGGAGCGGGAGAGGTACGAGCAGTACTTC. It yields the protein CASSRERERYEQYF.

The chain carries TRBV9 and TRBJ2-2, with D maybe TRBD2 (5 bases). Germline assignment: CDR1 SGDLS and CDR2 YYNGEE. This CDR3 spans 16 amino acids. V was pared by 1 base and J by 1 base, with 11 bases between. The CDR3 nucleotides are TGTGCCAGCAGCGTATCCTGGGCGGGGAACACCGGGGAGCTGTTTTTT. This encodes CASSVSWAGNTGELFF.

The V gene is TRBV5-4, the J gene TRBJ2-2; TRBD1 is a possible D gene (6 bases). CDR1 is SGHNT and CDR2 is YYREEE in the germline V gene (reference sequence). Trimming stripped 3 bases from V and 6 bases from J, with 15 bases between. The CDR3 spans 15 residues. CDR3: CASSSTHRDSGELFF. CDR3 sequence (DNA): TGTGCCAGCAGCTCGACCCACAGGGATTCCGGGGAGCTGTTTTTT.

The chain carries TRBV28 and TRBJ2-1; D perhaps matches TRBD2 (6 bases). Germline-derived CDR1 and CDR2 are MDHEN and SYDVKM. The CDR3 has 15 residues. V shed 5 bases and J shed 0 bases, with 11 bases lying between them. This chain's CDR3 is CASSAEGFSYNEQFF. As DNA, the CDR3 is TGTGCCAGCAGTGCGGAGGGGTTCTCCTACAATGAGCAGTTCTTC.

The chain couples TRBV6-5 to TRBJ1-5; D not certain. CDR1 and CDR2 (germline): MNHEY, SVGAGI. V lost 5 bases and J 6 bases, leaving 11 bases between the germline ends. The CDR3 has 13 amino acids. CDR3 sequence (DNA): TGTGCCAGCAGTCCCCTGATGAGTCAGCCCCAGCATTTT. Its protein product is CASSPLMSQPQHF.

The chain has TRBV30 and TRBJ1-5, with 9 bases lining up with TRBD1. The CDR3 loop spans 14 amino acids. Looked up from germline, CDR1 is GTSNPN and CDR2 is SVGIG (reference sequence). With 2 bases clipped from V and 5 bases from J, the junction kept 4 bases outside the gene matches. The CDR3 region is CAWSLGQGYQPQHF. CDR3 sequence (DNA): TGTGCCTGGAGTCTGGGACAGGGTTATCAGCCCCAGCATTTT. Together with reference TRBV30 and TRBJ1-5, the CDR3 gives the full variable domain: SQTIHQWPATLVQPVGSPLSLECTVEGTSNPNLYWYRQAAGRGLQLLFYSVGIGQISSEVPQNLSASRPQDRQFILSSKKLLLSDSGFYLCAWSLGQGYQPQHFGDGTRLSIL.

The J gene is TRBJ1-5, the V gene TRBV5-1, with D perhaps matching TRBD1 (5 bases). CDR1 is SGHRS and CDR2 is YFSETQ in the germline V gene. This CDR3 is 15 amino acids long. Trimming cost V 3 bases and J 5 bases, with 15 bases left between them. The CDR3 DNA sequence: TGCGCCAGCAGCTCGGAGGGACGGCGCGATCAGCCCCAGCATTTT. Protein product: CASSSEGRRDQPQHF.

The chain couples TRBV9 to TRBJ1-3; D is uncertain. Per the germline V gene, CDR1 is SGDLS and CDR2 is YYNGEE. The CDR3 is 14 amino acids. V was trimmed by 4 bases and J by 1 base, leaving 9 bases between them. The CDR3 sequence is CASSSLTSGNTIYF. DNA of the CDR3: TGTGCCAGCAGCTCCTTGACATCTGGAAACACCATATATTTT. Drawing the rest from reference TRBV9 and TRBJ1-3, the complete variable domain is DSGVTQTPKHLITATGQRVTLRCSPRSGDLSVYWYQQSLDQGLQFLIQYYNGEERAKGNILERFSAQQFPDLHSELNLSSLELGDSALYFCASSSLTSGNTIYFGEGSWLTVV.

The chain has TRBV28 and TRBJ1-6; tentatively, D is TRBD1 (6 bases). Trimming took off 3 bases at V and 10 bases at J, with 19 bases between the two ends. Germline V gene data show CDR1 as MDHEN and CDR2 as SYDVKM. The CDR3 is made up of 16 amino acids. The CDR3 spells CASSFRGAFIASPLHF. CDR3 sequence (DNA): TGTGCCAGCAGTTTCAGGGGCGCATTTATCGCGTCACCCCTCCACTTT.

The chain joins TRBV4-1 to TRBJ1-2; D might be TRBD1 (5 bases). Germline assignment: CDR1 MGHRA and CDR2 YSYEKL. V was trimmed by 0 bases and J by 7 bases, leaving 12 bases between them. CDR3 length: 14 residues. The CDR3 reads CASSQDRVVRGYTF. The DNA of the CDR3 is TGCGCCAGCAGCCAAGACAGGGTGGTGCGTGGCTACACCTTC.

The rearrangement joins TRBV14 to TRBJ2-3; D may be TRBD1 (7 bases). V was cut by 4 bases and J by 6 bases, with 8 bases left in between. Germline CDR1 and CDR2: SGHDN and FVKESK. CDR3 length: 12 amino acids. CDR3 sequence (DNA): TGTGCCAGCAGCCCAGGGGGGGATACGCAGTATTTT. Residues: CASSPGGDTQYF. Filled out from reference TRBV14 and TRBJ2-3, the complete variable domain reads EAGVTQFPSHSVIEKGQTVTLRCDPISGHDNLYWYRRVMGKEIKFLLHFVKESKQDESGMPNNRFLAERTGGTYSTLKVQPAELEDSGVYFCASSPGGDTQYFGPGTRLTVL.

This rearrangement joins TRBV4-1 to TRBJ1-3, with D possibly matching TRBD1 (5 bases). The CDR3 spans 15 residues. Trimming removed 2 bases at V and 6 bases at J, with 14 bases between. Germline CDR1 is MGHRA and CDR2 is YSYEKL. The CDR3 DNA is TGCGCCAGCAGCCAACCCAGGGAGGCGGTAAACACCATATATTTT. Translation: CASSQPREAVNTIYF.

The V and J genes are TRBV7-8 and TRBJ1-6; maybe TRBD1 (5 bases). This CDR3 has 18 amino acids. Germline CDR1 is SGHVS and CDR2 is FQNEAQ. Deletions cut 0 bases from V and 6 bases from J, with 18 bases between. The CDR3 sequence is CASSLAQGQRWGNSPLHF. The CDR3 DNA follows: TGTGCCAGCAGCTTAGCGCAGGGCCAAAGGTGGGGTAATTCACCCCTCCACTTT.

V gene TRBV14 combines with J gene TRBJ2-1, with D possibly being TRBD2 (6 bases). This CDR3 comprises 13 residues. Germline CDR1 and CDR2: SGHDN and FVKESK. Trimming removed 4 bases at V and 7 bases at J, with 11 bases between. CDR3 residues: CASSPGLPNEQFF. The CDR3 region has the DNA TGTGCCAGCAGCCCTGGACTACCTAATGAGCAGTTCTTC.

CDR3 DNA: TGTGCCATCAGGGAGGGACAGGAGATGAACACTGAAGCTTTCTTT. Encoded protein: CAIREGQEMNTEAFF. The chain carries TRBV10-3 and TRBJ1-1; 8 bases map to TRBD1. V shed 6 bases and J 0 bases; nucleotides not matched to a gene: 6. The CDR3 is 15 amino acids. The germline V gene has CDR1 ENHRY and CDR2 SYGVKD.

The CDR3 loop reads CASSVRTSGGLADTQYF. For the CDR3, the DNA is TGTGCCAGCAGTGTCAGAACTAGCGGGGGGTTAGCAGATACGCAGTATTTT. The chain employs TRBV6-1 and TRBJ2-3, with TRBD2 matching over 12 bases. There are 17 residues in the CDR3. From germline, CDR1 is MNHNS and CDR2 SASEGT. V gave up 4 bases and J gave up 4 bases; unmatched junction bases: 9.

This chain uses TRBV7-2 with TRBJ2-3; possible D gene TRBD2, 6 bases. CDR3 length equals 14 residues. Germline CDR1 and CDR2: SGHTA and FQGNSA. Deletions cut 3 bases from V and 1 base from J, with 8 bases between. Here the CDR3 DNA reads TGTGCCAGCAGCTTCATAGCGGGCACAGATACGCAGTATTTT. Amino acids: CASSFIAGTDTQYF.

Here the CDR3 DNA reads TGTGCCAGTAGCCTCGGGACAGGGGAAGAGACCCAGTACTTC. This encodes CASSLGTGEETQYF. This chain links TRBV19 with TRBJ2-5, with TRBD1 identical over 10 bases. The junction had 4 bases not matched to a gene; V was cut back by 6 bases and J by 3 bases. Germline CDR1 is LNHDA and CDR2 is SQIVND (reference sequence). The CDR3 is 14 amino acids.

The rearrangement joins TRBV28 to TRBJ1-5; possible D gene TRBD1, 5 bases. This CDR3 is built from 14 residues. Per germline, CDR1 MDHEN and CDR2 SYDVKM. The ends were cut back, 7 bases at V and 1 base at J, with 11 bases in the middle. CDR3 bases: TGTGCCAGCACCTTGGGGGGGAGCAATCAGCCCCAGCATTTT. Protein sequence: CASTLGGSNQPQHF.

The chain employs TRBV4-1 and TRBJ2-1; 10 bases fit TRBD1. Trimming took 0 bases from V and 8 from J; bases not matched to a gene: 7. The germline V gene has CDR1 MGHRA and CDR2 YSYEKL. The CDR3 is made up of 16 amino acids. CDR3 coding DNA: TGCGCCAGCAGCCAAGATTATGGGACAGGGGATGATGAGCAGTTCTTC. Translated: CASSQDYGTGDDEQFF.

The V and J genes are TRBV7-8 and TRBJ1-2; a weak D match, TRBD1 (6 bases). The CDR3 totals 13 residues. Germline V gives CDR1 SGHVS, CDR2 FQNEAQ. V lost 3 bases to trimming and J lost 4 bases, with 9 bases between them. The CDR3 DNA is TGTGCCAGCAGCTTGACAGGTTTCTATGGCTACACCTTC. This encodes CASSLTGFYGYTF.

The chain employs TRBV5-6 and TRBJ2-7; 8 nucleotides agree with TRBD2. V lost 0 bases to trimming and J lost 2 bases; unmatched junction nucleotides: 10. The CDR3 extends over 17 amino acids. Germline V gives CDR1 SGHDT, CDR2 YYEEEE. For the CDR3, the DNA is TGTGCCAGCAGCTTGGCCGCTACTAGCGGCTTTACCTACGAGCAGTACTTC. Encoded protein: CASSLAATSGFTYEQYF.

The rearrangement joins TRBV6-5 to TRBJ1-2; 9 bases line up with TRBD1. The germline CDR1 and CDR2 sequences are MNHEY and SVGAGI. With V trimmed by 7 bases and J by 6 bases, 12 bases remained unmatched. The CDR3 extends over 15 amino acids. The CDR3 DNA follows: TGTGCCAGCACTAAGAGGGACAGGGACAGTAATGGCTACACCTTC. Residues: CASTKRDRDSNGYTF.